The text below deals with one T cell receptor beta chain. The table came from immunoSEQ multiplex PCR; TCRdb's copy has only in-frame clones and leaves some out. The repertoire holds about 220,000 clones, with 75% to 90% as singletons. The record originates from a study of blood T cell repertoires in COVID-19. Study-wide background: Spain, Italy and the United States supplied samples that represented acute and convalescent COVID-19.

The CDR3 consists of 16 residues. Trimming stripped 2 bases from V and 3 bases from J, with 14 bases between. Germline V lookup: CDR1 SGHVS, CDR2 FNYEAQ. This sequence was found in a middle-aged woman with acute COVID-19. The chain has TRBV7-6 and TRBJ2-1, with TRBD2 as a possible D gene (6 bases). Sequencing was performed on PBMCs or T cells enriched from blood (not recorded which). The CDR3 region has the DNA TGTGCCAGCAGCTTAAGTACGGGGGAGGTCTACAATGAGCAGTTCTTC. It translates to CASSLSTGEVYNEQFF.